This entry describes one TCR beta chain. Its antigen remains unidentified. The data derive from a study of vaccination and CD4 T cells after COVID-19. Overall study: Investigators stimulated cells with overlapping spike peptides drawn from SARS-CoV-2, HCoV-NL63, HCoV-OC43 and HCoV-229E. Findings and caveats of the study: Within convalescent individuals, 304 out of 307 vaccine-specific clones proved to be spike mono-reactive.

Cultured CD4+ T cell DNA underwent sequencing with the Oncomine TCR Beta short-read assay. TCRdb re-analysed the PCR reads in MiXCR, keeping a single row per CDR3 protein. Seen here are about 13,000 distinct CDR3 sequences, 62% observed once, and the top ten hold approximately 12%. The CDR3 extends over 13 amino acids. The J segment lost 8 bases and the V segment lost 3 bases, leaving 6 bases of the junction unmatched. Germline V CDR1 and CDR2: DFQATT, SNEGSKA (reference sequence). Treatment indicated: approximately 9-day PBMC culture with coronavirus spike peptide pools or control peptides (ViraFEST assay). ViraFEST expanded antigen-specific T cells with peptide pools, then sequenced TCRs. Positive PCR tests dated from March to December 2020, predating US Alpha, Beta and Delta variants.

The clonotype originates from a human donor who had recovered from COVID-19. This sequence joins TRBV20-1 and TRBJ1-4, with 7 nucleotides matching TRBD1. The material sequenced was CD4+ T cells from blood, cultured in vitro. CDR3 region: CSASILGGEKLFF. CDR3 nucleotides: TGCAGTGCTAGTATCCTAGGGGGCGAAAAACTGTTTTTT.